These T cell receptor beta chains were read from a single sample in a study of cytomegalovirus exposure and HLA in healthy donors. Only in-frame clones appear in the TCRdb table, and some are missing; sequencing was by immunoSEQ multiplex PCR. The repertoire table contains approximately 120,000 clones. The sample was PBMCs. These TCRs come from a man in his forties in good health and CMV-seronegative. The CDR3 runs from the conserved cysteine through the conserved F or W. A D gene is named only where the DNA matches it firmly.

-	TRBV10-3	TRBJ2-7	TGTGCCATCAGTGAGAACTCGTTGCGGGGGCCGTACTACGAGCAGTACTTC	CAISENSLRGPYYEQYF
TRBD1	TRBV6-5	TRBJ1-1	TGTGCCAGCAGACGGGGACAGAAAGCTTTCTTT	CASRRGQKAFF
TRBD2	TRBV11-2	TRBJ2-3	TGTGCCAGCGTCCAACTCGGGGGCGGGAGGCCCACAGATACGCAGTATTTT	CASVQLGGGRPTDTQYF
-	TRBV10-3	TRBJ1-5	TGTGCCATCAGTGAGTCAGGTGGGCTCAATCAGCCCCAGCATTTT	CAISESGGLNQPQHF
TRBD2	TRBV5-4	TRBJ2-3	TGTGCCAGCAGCCCGAAGCGGGAGCCACCGGATACGCAGTATTTT	CASSPKREPPDTQYF
TRBD1	TRBV29-1	TRBJ2-1	TGCAGCGTGCCCCGCGGACAGGGGAATGAGCAGTTCTTC	CSVPRGQGNEQFF
-	TRBV27	TRBJ1-1	TGTGCCAGCAGTCTTTCTTCATTAGCCTCGGGCGGGACTGAAGCTTTCTTT	CASSLSSLASGGTEAFF
TRBD2	TRBV5-4	TRBJ2-7	TGTGCCAGCAGTCAGACTAGCGGGAGCTCCTACGAGCAGTACTTC	CASSQTSGSSYEQYF
-	TRBV7-2	TRBJ1-4	TGTGCCAGCAGCTTAAAGACAGCCCCAACTAATGAAAAACTGTTTTTT	CASSLKTAPTNEKLFF
-	TRBV7-2	TRBJ1-2	TGTGCCAGCAGCTTAGGGTCCCAGGGTTCGACCTCAAACTATGGCTACACCTTC	CASSLGSQGSTSNYGYTF
TRBD1	TRBV5-6	TRBJ1-2	TGTGCCAGCAGCCCTGACAGGGGAGCTAACTATGGCTACACCTTC	CASSPDRGANYGYTF
-	TRBV11-3	TRBJ2-7	TGTGCCAGCAGCCCTGGCGGGGTCAACGAGCAGTACTTC	CASSPGGVNEQYF
-	TRBV9	TRBJ2-3	TGTGCCAGCAGCGTAGAACAGGTTTTGGATACGCAGTATTTT	CASSVEQVLDTQYF
TRBD2	TRBV5-6	TRBJ2-1	TGTGCCAGCAGCTCGAGACTAGCGGGAGTTGAGCAGTTCTTC	CASSSRLAGVEQFF
TRBD2	TRBV9	TRBJ2-2	TGTGCCAGCAGCCCTGGGTCCAGCGGGAGCATTCCCGGGGAGCTGTTTTTT	CASSPGSSGSIPGELFF
-	TRBV10-3	TRBJ2-7	TGTGCCATCAGAGACATATCTGATTCATACGAGCAGTACTTC	CAIRDISDSYEQYF
-	TRBV6-4	TRBJ1-2	TGTGCCAGCAGTCCGTCGGGATTCGGTGGCTACACCTTC	CASSPSGFGGYTF
-	TRBV19	TRBJ2-6	TGTGCCAGTAGATCACGAGGGGGAGACTCTGGGGCCAACGTCCTGACTTTC	CASRSRGGDSGANVLTF
-	TRBV5-4	TRBJ2-5	TGTGCCAGCAGCTTGGACAGGGAAGAGACCCAGTACTTC	CASSLDREETQYF
-	TRBV11-2	TRBJ1-6	TGTGCCAGCAGCCTTGGACGGGGGGATTCACCCCTCCACTTT	CASSLGRGDSPLHF
TRBD1	TRBV6-1	TRBJ2-7	TGTGCCAGCAGGGGACAGGGGGTCTACGAGCAGTACTTC	CASRGQGVYEQYF
-	TRBV4-2	TRBJ2-7	TGTGCCAGCAGCCAAGCCCCTATGGGACACATCGGCCCCGAGCAGTACTTC	CASSQAPMGHIGPEQYF
TRBD1	TRBV11-1	TRBJ1-2	TGTGCCAGCAGACGGACAGGGGAGGTCTATGGCTACACCTTC	CASRRTGEVYGYTF
TRBD1	TRBV7-2	TRBJ1-1	TGTGCCAGCAGCAGTCCCGGGACAGGGGCCACTGAAGCTTTCTTT	CASSSPGTGATEAFF
TRBD1	TRBV2	TRBJ2-2	TGTGCCAGCAGGCCGACAGGGGGCAATACCGGGGAGCTGTTTTTT	CASRPTGGNTGELFF